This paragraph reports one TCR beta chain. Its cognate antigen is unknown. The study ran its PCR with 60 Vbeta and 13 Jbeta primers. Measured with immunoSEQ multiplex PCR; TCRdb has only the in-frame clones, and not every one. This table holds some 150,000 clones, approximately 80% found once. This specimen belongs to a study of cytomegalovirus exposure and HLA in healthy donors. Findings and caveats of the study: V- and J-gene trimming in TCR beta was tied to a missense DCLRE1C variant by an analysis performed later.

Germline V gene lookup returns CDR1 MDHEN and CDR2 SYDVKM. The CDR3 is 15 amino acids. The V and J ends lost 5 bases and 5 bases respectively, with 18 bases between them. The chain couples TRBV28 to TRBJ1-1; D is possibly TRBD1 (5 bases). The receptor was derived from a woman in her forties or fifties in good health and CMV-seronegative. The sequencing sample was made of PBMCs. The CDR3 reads CASSPPGQGGTEAFF. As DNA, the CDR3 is TGTGCCAGCAGTCCCCCGGGGCAGGGAGGTACTGAAGCTTTCTTT.